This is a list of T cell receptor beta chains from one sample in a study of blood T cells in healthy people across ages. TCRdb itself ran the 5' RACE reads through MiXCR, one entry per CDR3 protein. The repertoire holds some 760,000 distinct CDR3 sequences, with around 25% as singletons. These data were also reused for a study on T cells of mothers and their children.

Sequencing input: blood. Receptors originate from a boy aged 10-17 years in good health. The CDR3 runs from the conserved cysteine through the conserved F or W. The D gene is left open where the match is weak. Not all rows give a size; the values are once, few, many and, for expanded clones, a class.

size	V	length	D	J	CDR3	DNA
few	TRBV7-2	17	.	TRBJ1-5	CASSSAAGVGLGQPQHF	TGTGCCAGCAGCTCCGCCGCGGGGGTAGGGCTGGGACAGCCCCAGCATTTT
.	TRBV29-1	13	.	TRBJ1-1	CSVRQLMNTEAFF	TGCAGCGTCAGACAGTTAATGAACACTGAAGCTTTCTTT
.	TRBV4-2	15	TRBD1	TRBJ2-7	CASSQPGQGAYEQYF	TGTGCCAGCAGCCAACCGGGACAGGGGGCCTACGAGCAGTACTTC
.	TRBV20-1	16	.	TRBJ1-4	CSARGGGQGLEVKLFF	TGCAGTGCTAGAGGAGGGGGGCAGGGGTTGGAAGTGAAACTGTTTTTT
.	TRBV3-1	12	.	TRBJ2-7	CASSRSDYEQYF	TGTGCCAGCAGCCGGTCAGACTACGAGCAGTACTTC
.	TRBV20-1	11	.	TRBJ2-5	CSATTTNPQYF	TGCAGTGCTACCACGACTAACCCCCAGTACTTC
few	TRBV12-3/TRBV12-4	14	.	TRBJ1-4	CASSYQAPVEKLFF	TGTGCCAGCAGTTACCAGGCTCCAGTGGAAAAACTGTTTTTT
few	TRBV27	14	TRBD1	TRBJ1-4	CASRKDREHEKLFF	TGTGCCAGCAGGAAGGACAGGGAACATGAAAAACTGTTTTTT
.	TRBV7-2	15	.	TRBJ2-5	CASSQMDYGMETQYF	TGTGCCAGCAGCCAGATGGACTACGGAATGGAGACCCAGTACTTC
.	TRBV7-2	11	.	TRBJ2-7	CASSLGLGQYF	TGTGCCAGCAGCTTAGGACTAGGGCAGTACTTC
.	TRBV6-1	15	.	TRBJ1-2	CASSGITGTYYGYTF	TGTGCCAGCAGTGGAATTACCGGGACATACTATGGCTACACCTTC
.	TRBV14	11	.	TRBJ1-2	CASSPDLGYTF	TGTGCCAGCAGCCCCGATCTTGGCTACACCTTC
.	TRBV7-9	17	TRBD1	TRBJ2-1	CASSLDRDRGPNNEQFF	TGTGCCAGCAGCTTAGATCGGGACAGGGGGCCCAACAATGAGCAGTTCTTC
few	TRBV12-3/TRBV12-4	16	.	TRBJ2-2	CASSLDGTIVTGELFF	TGTGCCAGCAGCCTCGACGGGACCATTGTAACCGGGGAGCTGTTTTTT